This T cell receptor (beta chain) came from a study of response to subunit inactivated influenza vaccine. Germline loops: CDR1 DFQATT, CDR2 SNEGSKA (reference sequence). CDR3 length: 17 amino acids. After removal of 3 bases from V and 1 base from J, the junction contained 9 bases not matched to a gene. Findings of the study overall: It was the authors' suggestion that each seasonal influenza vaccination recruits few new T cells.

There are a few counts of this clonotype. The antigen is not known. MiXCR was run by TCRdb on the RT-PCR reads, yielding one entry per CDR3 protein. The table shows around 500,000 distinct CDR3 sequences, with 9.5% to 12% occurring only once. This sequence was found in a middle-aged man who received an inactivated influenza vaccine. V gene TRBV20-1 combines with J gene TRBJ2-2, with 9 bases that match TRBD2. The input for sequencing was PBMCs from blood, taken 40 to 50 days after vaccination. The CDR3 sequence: CSARGSGSPQNTGELFF. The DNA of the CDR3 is TGCAGTGCTAGGGGTAGCGGGAGTCCCCAGAACACCGGGGAGCTGTTTTTT.